This T cell receptor beta chain was captured in a study of T cell changes during pregnancy in multiple sclerosis. The table came from immunoSEQ multiplex PCR; TCRdb's copy has only in-frame clones and leaves some out. Of 40,000 to 55,000 clones in the sample, roughly 90% were seen once. This CDR3 comprises 14 residues. Germline V gene lookup returns CDR1 MNHNY and CDR2 SVGAGI (reference sequence). V was pared by 2 bases and J by 8 bases, with 15 bases between. The receptor was derived from a female donor in good health, enrolled as a control in a pregnancy study. The J gene is TRBJ1-2, the V gene TRBV6-6; D gene ambiguous. This specimen was peripheral blood, taken in the second trimester of pregnancy. For the CDR3, the DNA is TGTGCCAGCAGTTACGCAGACAAGGTCTCAGGCTACACCTTC. Its translation is CASSYADKVSGYTF.